This paragraph reports one TCR beta chain. Its antigen remains unidentified. The repertoire was sequenced with immunoSEQ multiplex PCR; TCRdb's copy has only in-frame clones and lacks some. The sample carries 100,000 to 150,000 clones, roughly 88% recorded once. CDR1 SGHRS and CDR2 YFSETQ come from the germline V gene. Between the trimmed V and J ends, which lost 3 bases and 5 bases, there was a span of 11 bases. The CDR3 spans 13 residues. The data were obtained in a study of T cell responses to AZD1222 COVID-19 vaccine. Notes on the study in general: Spike-specific TCR breadth and depth grew following two AZD1222 doses. Baseline seropositivity characterized only six or seven AZD1222 recipients. Vaccine-associated CD4 TCRs spanned spike, dominant at 160-218 and 743-854.

The chain employs TRBV5-1 and TRBJ2-5, with D uncertain. Sequenced here: peripheral blood, sampled on day 0 of MenACWY control vaccination. This TCR was recovered from an adult in good health. This chain's CDR3 is CASSSVFPETQYF. CDR3 in DNA: TGCGCCAGCAGCTCCGTGTTCCCGGAGACCCAGTACTTC.